Listed below are T cell receptor beta chains from one sample, sequenced in a study of blood T cell repertoires in COVID-19. This table comes from immunoSEQ multiplex PCR, and its TCRdb copy is limited to in-frame clones, with some not included. The sample shows about 250,000 clones, 80% to 85% of them seen only once. Material: peripheral blood. The receptor source for this set is a man aged 50-60 years with active or convalescent COVID-19. Both conserved end residues are part of each CDR3. The D gene is left open where the match is weak. A clone size is listed for some rows: how often the clone was seen (once, few, many), or a class if it is expanded.

j_call clone_size v_call d_call cdr3_aa cdr3_nt
TRBJ2-2 . TRBV24-1 . CATSDRREANTGELFF TGTGCCACCAGTGATAGACGGGAAGCGAACACCGGGGAGCTGTTTTTT
TRBJ1-5 . TRBV6-5 . CASSSYGREVNQPQHF TGTGCCAGCAGTTCGTACGGCAGGGAGGTCAATCAGCCCCAGCATTTT
TRBJ2-1 . TRBV4-2 TRBD1 CASSQEGGRNNEQFF TGTGCCAGCAGCCAAGAAGGGGGCAGGAACAATGAGCAGTTCTTC
TRBJ2-7 . TRBV28 . CASSMTRPAEQYF TGTGCCAGCAGCATGACACGGCCCGCCGAGCAGTACTTC
TRBJ2-5 . TRBV6-1 TRBD1 CASSESGQGWETQYF TGTGCCAGCAGTGAATCTGGACAGGGATGGGAGACCCAGTACTTC
TRBJ2-3 . TRBV11-3 . CASSLHKLDTQYF TGTGCCAGCAGCTTACATAAACTAGATACGCAGTATTTT
TRBJ2-7 . TRBV19 TRBD1 CASSIGDSPSYEQYF TGTGCCAGTAGTATAGGGGACAGTCCTTCCTACGAGCAGTACTTC
TRBJ2-5 few TRBV2 TRBD2 CASTGGRVTETQYF TGTGCCAGCACCGGAGGGAGGGTTACGGAGACCCAGTACTTC
TRBJ1-2 . TRBV7-2 TRBD1 CASSPTGGSYTF TGTGCCAGCAGCCCGACAGGGGGAAGCTACACCTTC
TRBJ1-5 . TRBV7-2 . CASSLMGGSNQPQHF TGTGCCAGCAGCTTAATGGGAGGATCCAATCAGCCCCAGCATTTT
TRBJ2-7 . TRBV4-2 . CASSHLGGLSALPYEQYF TGTGCCAGCAGCCACCTCGGAGGACTATCGGCCTTACCCTACGAGCAGTACTTC
TRBJ2-7 . TRBV14 . CASSQEIGLLSYEQYF TGTGCCAGCAGCCAAGAAATCGGACTTCTCTCCTACGAGCAGTACTTC
TRBJ2-3 . TRBV30 TRBD1 CAWSGQGANTQYF TGTGCCTGGAGTGGTCAGGGGGCTAATACGCAGTATTTT
TRBJ1-2 . TRBV5-1 . CASSAYSTPNYGYTF TGCGCCAGCAGCGCATATTCCACACCGAACTATGGCTACACCTTC
TRBJ1-6 . TRBV7-3 . CASSLGGGRRDFSPLHF TGTGCCAGCAGCTTAGGAGGTGGACGGAGGGATTTTTCACCCCTCCACTTT
TRBJ1-3 . TRBV9 . CASSVATGNTIYF TGTGCCAGCAGCGTGGCCACTGGAAACACCATATATTTT
TRBJ1-2 . TRBV12-3/TRBV12-4 . CASSGGRVGYTF TGTGCCAGCAGTGGGGGGAGGGTTGGCTACACCTTC
TRBJ2-3 . TRBV7-3 . CASSLTPGEADTQYF TGTGCCAGCAGCTTAACGCCAGGGGAAGCAGATACGCAGTATTTT
TRBJ2-6 . TRBV3-1/TRBV3-2 . CASSQDHSGANVLTF TGTGCCAGCAGCCAAGATCACTCTGGGGCCAACGTCCTGACTTTC
TRBJ2-3 . TRBV7-8 . CASSLDTGNTDTQYF TGTGCCAGCAGCTTAGATACAGGGAACACAGATACGCAGTATTTT
TRBJ2-7 . TRBV5-1 TRBD1 CASSLRQGYEQYF TGCGCCAGCAGCTTGAGACAGGGCTACGAGCAGTACTTC
TRBJ2-2 . TRBV30 . CAWSTGTHNTGELFF TGTGCCTGGAGTACCGGGACACATAACACCGGGGAGCTGTTTTTT
TRBJ2-5 . TRBV4-3 . CASGGGGRETQYF TGCGCCAGCGGAGGGGGGGGGCGAGAGACCCAGTACTTC
TRBJ1-5 . TRBV4-1 . CASSQDINQPQHF TGCGCCAGCAGCCAAGATATCAATCAGCCCCAGCATTTT
TRBJ1-2 . TRBV6-5 . CASSPRAVYGYTF TGTGCCAGCAGCCCGAGGGCTGTCTATGGCTACACCTTC
TRBJ1-1 . TRBV25-1 . CASREAGGRRDTEAFF TGTGCCAGCAGGGAGGCAGGAGGGCGACGGGACACTGAAGCTTTCTTT
TRBJ2-4 . TRBV5-6 TRBD2 CASSSGTIPIQYF TGTGCCAGCAGCTCCGGGACTATACCCATTCAGTACTTC
TRBJ1-2 once TRBV7-2 TRBD1 CASTYTGGSPYGYTF TGTGCCAGCACCTATACAGGGGGATCCCCCTATGGCTACACCTTC
TRBJ2-2 . TRBV15 TRBD1 CATSRGQGNTGELFF TGTGCCACCAGCAGAGGACAGGGCAACACCGGGGAGCTGTTTTTT
TRBJ1-1 once TRBV18 . CASSPMDQAGNTEAFF TGTGCCAGCTCACCTATGGACCAGGCGGGGAACACTGAAGCTTTCTTT
TRBJ2-4 . TRBV6-5 TRBD2 CASSYRGLAGNIQYF TGTGCCAGCAGTTACAGGGGCCTAGCGGGAAACATTCAGTACTTC
TRBJ1-1 . TRBV7-9 . CASSLDEGIEAFF TGTGCCAGCAGCTTAGATGAGGGCATAGAAGCTTTCTTT
TRBJ2-2 . TRBV21-1 . CASSKKRRQGASFGELFF TGTGCCAGCAGCAAAAAAAGGAGGCAGGGGGCCTCCTTCGGGGAGCTGTTTTTT
TRBJ1-2 . TRBV30 . CAWSVRVDGYTF TGTGCCTGGAGTGTTCGGGTGGATGGCTACACCTTC
TRBJ2-7 . TRBV7-2 TRBD2 CASSFGLAGFGATYEQYF TGTGCCAGCAGCTTCGGACTAGCGGGGTTCGGTGCTACCTACGAGCAGTACTTC
TRBJ1-2 few TRBV4-3 . CASSQELRGYGYTF TGCGCCAGCAGCCAAGAGCTGCGAGGATATGGCTACACCTTC
TRBJ1-3 . TRBV7-3 . CASSLTGGTSAGNTIYF TGTGCCAGCAGCTTAACTGGTGGGACAAGCGCTGGAAACACCATATATTTT
TRBJ2-1 . TRBV29-1 . CSIRDNYNEQFF TGCAGCATTCGGGACAACTACAATGAGCAGTTCTTC
TRBJ1-1 . TRBV7-2 . CASRLNPTGNTEAFF TGTGCCAGCAGGCTTAATCCGACGGGGAACACTGAAGCTTTCTTT
TRBJ1-2 few TRBV5-8 TRBD1 CASSLPLRQGARGYTF TGTGCCAGCAGCTTGCCCCTCCGACAGGGGGCAAGGGGCTACACCTTC
TRBJ1-6 once TRBV2 TRBD1 CASRETGVGNSPLHF TGTGCCAGCAGGGAGACAGGGGTGGGGAATTCACCCCTCCACTTT
TRBJ2-7 . TRBV5-5 TRBD2 CASSLAGGGYEQYF TGTGCCAGCAGCCTGGCCGGCGGGGGCTACGAGCAGTACTTC
TRBJ1-1 . TRBV5-1 TRBD1 CASSSGTGGWNTEAFF TGCGCCAGCAGCTCCGGGACAGGGGGTTGGAACACTGAAGCTTTCTTT
TRBJ2-2 . TRBV6-5 TRBD2 CASRPSGENTGELFF TGTGCCAGCAGACCTAGCGGGGAAAACACCGGGGAGCTGTTTTTT
TRBJ1-6 . TRBV19 . CASSMGGSYNSPLHF TGTGCCAGTAGTATGGGGGGCTCCTATAATTCACCCCTCCACTTT
TRBJ2-7 once TRBV7-2 . CASSLADRGSYEQYF TGTGCCAGCAGCTTAGCGGATAGGGGCAGCTACGAGCAGTACTTC
TRBJ2-2 . TRBV19 . CASRVGRGTGELFF TGTGCCAGTAGGGTAGGCCGGGGCACCGGGGAGCTGTTTTTT
TRBJ1-2 once TRBV6-7 TRBD1 CASRQHRGINYGYTF TGTGCCAGCAGACAACACAGGGGGATTAACTATGGCTACACCTTC
TRBJ2-3 . TRBV2 TRBD2 CASKFGTSGADTQYF TGTGCCAGCAAATTCGGGACTAGCGGGGCAGATACGCAGTATTTT
TRBJ1-1 . TRBV7-2 . CASSPQNAEAFF TGTGCCAGCAGCCCCCAGAACGCTGAAGCTTTCTTT
TRBJ1-6 . TRBV6-2/TRBV6-3 . CASSDGQRKRNSPLHF TGTGCCAGCAGTGACGGACAGAGGAAAAGGAATTCACCCCTCCACTTT
TRBJ1-2 . TRBV4-2 TRBD1 CASSPEGTGAHYGYTF TGTGCCAGCAGCCCGGAGGGGACAGGGGCCCACTATGGCTACACCTTC
TRBJ1-2 . TRBV21-1 . CASEGGTNYGYTF TGTGCCAGCGAAGGGGGAACTAACTATGGCTACACCTTC